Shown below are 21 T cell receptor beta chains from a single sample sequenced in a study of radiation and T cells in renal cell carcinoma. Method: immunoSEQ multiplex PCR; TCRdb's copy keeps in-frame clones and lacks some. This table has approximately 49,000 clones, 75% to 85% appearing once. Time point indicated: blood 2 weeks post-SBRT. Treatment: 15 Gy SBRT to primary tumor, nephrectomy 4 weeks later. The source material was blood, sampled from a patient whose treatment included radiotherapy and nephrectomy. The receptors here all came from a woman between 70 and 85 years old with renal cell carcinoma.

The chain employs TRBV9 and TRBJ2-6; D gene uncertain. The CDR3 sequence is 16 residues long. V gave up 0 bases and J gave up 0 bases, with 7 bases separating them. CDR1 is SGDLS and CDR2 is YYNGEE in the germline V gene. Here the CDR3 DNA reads TGTGCCAGCAGCGTAGAAGCGCGCTCTGGGGCCAACGTCCTGACTTTC. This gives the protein CASSVEARSGANVLTF.

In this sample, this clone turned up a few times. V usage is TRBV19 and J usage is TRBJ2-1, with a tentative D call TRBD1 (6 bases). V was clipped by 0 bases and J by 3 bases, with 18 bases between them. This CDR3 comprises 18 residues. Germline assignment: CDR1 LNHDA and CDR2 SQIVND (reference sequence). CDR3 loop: CASSIDKFAGANYNEQFF. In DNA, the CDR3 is TGTGCCAGTAGTATAGATAAATTTGCAGGGGCTAACTACAATGAGCAGTTCTTC.

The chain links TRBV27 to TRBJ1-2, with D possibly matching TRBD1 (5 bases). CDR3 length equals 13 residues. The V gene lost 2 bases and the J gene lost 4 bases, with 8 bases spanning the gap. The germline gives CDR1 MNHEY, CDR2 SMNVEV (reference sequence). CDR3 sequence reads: CASSLGTAYGYTF. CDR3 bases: TGTGCCAGCAGTTTAGGGACGGCCTATGGCTACACCTTC.

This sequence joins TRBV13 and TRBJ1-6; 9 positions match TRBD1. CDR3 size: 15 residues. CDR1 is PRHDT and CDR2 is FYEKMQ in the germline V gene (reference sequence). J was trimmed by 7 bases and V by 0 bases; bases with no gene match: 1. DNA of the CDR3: TGTGCCAGCAGCTTAGGGGACAGGGGCAATTCACCCCTCCACTTT. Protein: CASSLGDRGNSPLHF.

The CDR3 is CATSRDKGTSGELDTQYF. CDR3 DNA sequence: TGTGCCACCAGCAGAGATAAGGGGACTAGCGGGGAATTAGATACGCAGTATTTT. The chain uses TRBV15 and TRBJ2-3; 13 bases match TRBD2. The CDR3 is 18 residues long. From germline, CDR1 is LNHNV and CDR2 YYDKDF (reference sequence). Trimming at V came to 0 bases and at J to 5 bases, leaving 8 bases not matched to a gene.

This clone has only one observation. CDR3 residues: CASSGTNEKLFF. In nucleotides, the CDR3 is TGTGCCAGTAGTGGAACTAATGAAAAACTGTTTTTT. The chain carries TRBV19 and TRBJ1-4; D gene ambiguous. Germline CDR1 LNHDA, CDR2 SQIVND (reference sequence). Deletions cut 5 bases from V and 1 base from J, with 2 bases between. The CDR3 has 12 residues.

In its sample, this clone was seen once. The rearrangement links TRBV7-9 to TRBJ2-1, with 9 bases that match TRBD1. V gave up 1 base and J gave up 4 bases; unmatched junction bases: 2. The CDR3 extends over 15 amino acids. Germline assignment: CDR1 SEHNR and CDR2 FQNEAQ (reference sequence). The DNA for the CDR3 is TGTGCCAGCAGCTTAGGGGACAGGGTTTACAATGAGCAGTTCTTC. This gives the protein CASSLGDRVYNEQFF. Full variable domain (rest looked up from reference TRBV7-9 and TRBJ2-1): DTGVSQNPRHKITKRGQNVTFRCDPISEHNRLYWYRQTLGQGPEFLTYFQNEAQLEKSRLLSDRFSAERPKGSFSTLEIQRTEQGDSAMYLCASSLGDRVYNEQFFGPGTRLTVL.

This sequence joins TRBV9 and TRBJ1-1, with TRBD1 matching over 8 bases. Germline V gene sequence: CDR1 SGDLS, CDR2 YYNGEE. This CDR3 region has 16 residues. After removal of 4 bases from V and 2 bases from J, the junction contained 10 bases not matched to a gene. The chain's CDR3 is CASSPGFGQGNTEAFF. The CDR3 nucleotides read TGTGCCAGCAGCCCGGGGTTTGGACAGGGAAACACTGAAGCTTTCTTT. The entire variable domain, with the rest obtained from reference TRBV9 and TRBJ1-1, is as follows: DSGVTQTPKHLITATGQRVTLRCSPRSGDLSVYWYQQSLDQGLQFLIQYYNGEERAKGNILERFSAQQFPDLHSELNLSSLELGDSALYFCASSPGFGQGNTEAFFGQGTRLTVV.

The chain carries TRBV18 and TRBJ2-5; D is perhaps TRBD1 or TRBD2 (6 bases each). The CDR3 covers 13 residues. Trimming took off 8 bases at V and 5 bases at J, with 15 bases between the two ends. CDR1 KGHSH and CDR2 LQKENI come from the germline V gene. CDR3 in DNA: TGTGCCAGCGGCAGTGGGGGGCTGGAGACCCAGTACTTC. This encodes CASGSGGLETQYF. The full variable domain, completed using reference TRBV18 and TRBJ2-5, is NAGVMQNPRHLVRRRGQEARLRCSPMKGHSHVYWYRQLPEEGLKFMVYLQKENIIDESGMPKERFSAEFPKEGPSILRIQQVVRGDSAAYFCASGSGGLETQYFGPGTRLLVL.

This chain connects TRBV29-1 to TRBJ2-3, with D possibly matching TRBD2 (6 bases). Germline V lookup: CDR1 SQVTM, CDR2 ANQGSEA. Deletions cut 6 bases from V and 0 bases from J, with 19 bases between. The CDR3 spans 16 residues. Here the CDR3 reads CSVAGTSVRSTDTQYF. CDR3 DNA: TGCAGCGTGGCCGGGACTTCTGTTCGGAGCACAGATACGCAGTATTTT.

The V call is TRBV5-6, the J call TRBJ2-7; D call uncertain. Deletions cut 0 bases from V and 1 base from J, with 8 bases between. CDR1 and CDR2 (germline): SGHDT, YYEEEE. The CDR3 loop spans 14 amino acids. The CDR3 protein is CASSLGRQSYEQYF. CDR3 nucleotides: TGTGCCAGCAGCTTGGGGCGCCAGTCCTACGAGCAGTACTTC.

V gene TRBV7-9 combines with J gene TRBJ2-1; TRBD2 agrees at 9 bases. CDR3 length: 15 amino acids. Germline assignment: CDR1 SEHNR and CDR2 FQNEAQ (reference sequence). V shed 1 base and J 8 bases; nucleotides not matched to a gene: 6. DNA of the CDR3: TGTGCCAGCAGCTTAGAGCGCGGGGGGGCGCATGAGCAGTTCTTC. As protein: CASSLERGGAHEQFF.

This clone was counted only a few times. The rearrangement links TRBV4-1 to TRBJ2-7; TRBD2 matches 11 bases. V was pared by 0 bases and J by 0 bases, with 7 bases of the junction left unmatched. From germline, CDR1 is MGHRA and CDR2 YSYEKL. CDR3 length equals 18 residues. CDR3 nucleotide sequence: TGCGCCAGCAGCCAAGATCAACTAGCGGGGGCCCTCTCCTACGAGCAGTACTTC. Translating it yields CASSQDQLAGALSYEQYF.

CDR3 in DNA: TGTGCCAGCAGTTTGTCGGGACAGCCTTATAGCAATCAGCCCCAGCATTTT. This translates into CASSLSGQPYSNQPQHF. The chain has TRBV27 and TRBJ1-5; 7 nucleotides match TRBD1. The germline CDR1 and CDR2 sequences are MNHEY and SMNVEV (reference sequence). The V gene end was trimmed by 3 bases and the J gene end by 0 bases; junction bases not matched to a gene: 8. This CDR3 spans 17 amino acids.

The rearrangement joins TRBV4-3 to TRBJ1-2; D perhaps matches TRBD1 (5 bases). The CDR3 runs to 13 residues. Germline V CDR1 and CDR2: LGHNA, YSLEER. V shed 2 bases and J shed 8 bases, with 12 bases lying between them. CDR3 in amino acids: CASSQPPEGGYTF. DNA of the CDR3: TGCGCCAGCAGCCAACCCCCGGAGGGGGGCTACACCTTC.

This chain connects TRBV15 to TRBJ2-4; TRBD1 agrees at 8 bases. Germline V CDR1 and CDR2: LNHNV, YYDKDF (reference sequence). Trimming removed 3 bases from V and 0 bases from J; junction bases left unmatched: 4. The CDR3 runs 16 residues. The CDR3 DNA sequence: TGTGCCACCAGCAGCCTCGGACAGGGAGCCAAAAACATTCAGTACTTC. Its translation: CATSSLGQGAKNIQYF.

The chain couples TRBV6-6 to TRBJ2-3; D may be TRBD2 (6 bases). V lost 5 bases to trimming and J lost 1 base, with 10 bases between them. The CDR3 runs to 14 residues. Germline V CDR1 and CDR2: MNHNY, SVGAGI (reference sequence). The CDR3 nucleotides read TGTGCCAGCAGTCCCTCGGGGGGCACAGATACGCAGTATTTT. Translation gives CASSPSGGTDTQYF.

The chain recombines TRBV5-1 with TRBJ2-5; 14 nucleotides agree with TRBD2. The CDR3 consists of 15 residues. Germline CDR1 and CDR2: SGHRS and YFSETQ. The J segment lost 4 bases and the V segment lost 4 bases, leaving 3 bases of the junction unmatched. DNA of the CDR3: TGCGCCAGCAGCCGGGGACTAGCGGGGGCAGAGACCCAGTACTTC. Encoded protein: CASSRGLAGAETQYF.

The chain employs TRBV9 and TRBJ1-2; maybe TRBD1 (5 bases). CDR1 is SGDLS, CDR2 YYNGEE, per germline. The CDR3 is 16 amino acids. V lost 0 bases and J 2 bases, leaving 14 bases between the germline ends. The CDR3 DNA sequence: TGTGCCAGCAGCGTAGGAAACGCAGGGTTGAACTATGGCTACACCTTC. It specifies CASSVGNAGLNYGYTF. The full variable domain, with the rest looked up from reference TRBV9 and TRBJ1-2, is DSGVTQTPKHLITATGQRVTLRCSPRSGDLSVYWYQQSLDQGLQFLIQYYNGEERAKGNILERFSAQQFPDLHSELNLSSLELGDSALYFCASSVGNAGLNYGYTFGSGTRLTVV.

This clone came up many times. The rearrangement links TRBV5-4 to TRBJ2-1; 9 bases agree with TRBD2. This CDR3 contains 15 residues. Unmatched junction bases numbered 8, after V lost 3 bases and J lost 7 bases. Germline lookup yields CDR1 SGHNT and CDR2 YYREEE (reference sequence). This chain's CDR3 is CASSSSEREVNEQFF. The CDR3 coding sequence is TGTGCCAGCAGCTCCTCGGAGCGGGAGGTAAATGAGCAGTTCTTC.

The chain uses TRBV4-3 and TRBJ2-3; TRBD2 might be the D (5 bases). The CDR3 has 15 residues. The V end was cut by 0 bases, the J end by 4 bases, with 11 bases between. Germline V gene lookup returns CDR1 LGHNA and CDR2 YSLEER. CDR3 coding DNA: TGCGCCAGCAGCCAAGAGCTAGCTCCCCCAGATACGCAGTATTTT. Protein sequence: CASSQELAPPDTQYF.